Listed below are T cell receptor beta chains from one sample, sequenced in a study of cytomegalovirus exposure and HLA in healthy donors. This table comes from immunoSEQ multiplex PCR, and its TCRdb copy is limited to in-frame clones, with some not included. The sample includes about 200,000 clones, over 70% of them seen just once. Material for sequencing was PBMCs. These receptors originate from a man younger than 40 in good health and CMV-seronegative. Each CDR3 is given with its conserved first and last residue. The D gene is left open where the match is weak. Size is omitted from some rows. Given values are once, few, many or a class for expanded clones.

j_call,v_call,clone_size,d_call,cdr3_aa,cdr3_nt
TRBJ2-5,TRBV5-4,NA,NA,CASSSGGLGTTQYF,TGTGCCAGCAGCTCTGGGGGACTGGGGACGACCCAGTACTTC
TRBJ1-2,TRBV18,NA,TRBD1,CASSDRGGYTF,TGTGCCAGCTCAGACAGGGGTGGCTACACCTTC
TRBJ1-5,TRBV9,once,NA,CASSGSSGGTQHF,TGTGCCAGCAGCGGATCCTCCGGGGGGACCCAGCATTTT
TRBJ2-7,TRBV6-5,NA,TRBD1,CASRRDRGHEQYF,TGTGCCAGCAGAAGGGACAGGGGGCACGAGCAGTACTTC
TRBJ1-5,TRBV7-2,NA,NA,CASSPNLQQPQHF,TGTGCCAGCAGCCCGAACCTTCAGCAGCCCCAGCATTTT
TRBJ2-1,TRBV13,NA,NA,CASSLQGLEQFF,TGTGCCAGCAGCCTACAGGGCCTTGAGCAGTTCTTC
TRBJ1-4,TRBV7-2,NA,TRBD1,CASSWGQGGEKLFF,TGTGCCAGCAGCTGGGGACAGGGTGGCGAAAAACTGTTTTTT
TRBJ2-1,TRBV7-2,NA,TRBD2,CASSLTSGPYNEQFF,TGTGCCAGCAGCCTCACTAGCGGACCCTACAATGAGCAGTTCTTC
TRBJ2-1,TRBV20-1,NA,NA,CSCGDYNEQFF,TGCAGTTGCGGGGATTACAATGAGCAGTTCTTC
TRBJ2-1,TRBV6-1,NA,TRBD1,CASSEWSRTGGYEQFF,TGTGCCAGCAGTGAATGGAGTCGGACAGGGGGCTATGAGCAGTTCTTC
TRBJ2-1,TRBV7-9,NA,TRBD2,CSSSSYSGRAPNEQFF,TGTTCCAGCAGCTCCTATAGCGGGAGGGCTCCCAATGAGCAGTTCTTC
TRBJ2-7,TRBV6-1,NA,TRBD1,CASSRGQVATYEQYF,TGTGCCAGCAGTCGCGGACAGGTAGCAACCTACGAGCAGTACTTC
TRBJ1-5,TRBV28,NA,NA,CASSLIRNQPQHF,TGTGCCAGCAGTTTAATCAGGAATCAGCCCCAGCATTTT